This T cell receptor (beta chain) was recorded in a study of blood T cell repertoires in COVID-19. Produced via immunoSEQ multiplex PCR; TCRdb's table is partial and in-frame only. The sample contains 160,000 or so clones, roughly 91% of which appear only once. What was sequenced was peripheral blood. This receptor was identified in a man younger than 35 with acute or convalescent COVID-19.

The DNA for the CDR3 is TGCGCCAGCAGCATACTAGCGGGAGTTCAGGCAGATACGCAGTATTTT. Its translation is CASSILAGVQADTQYF. The chain links TRBV5-1 to TRBJ2-3; 11 nucleotides align to TRBD2. Looked up from germline, CDR1 is SGHRS and CDR2 is YFSETQ. The V and J ends lost 4 bases and 4 bases, in that order; junction bases with no gene match: 8. CDR3 length: 16 amino acids.